This TCR beta chain is drawn from a study of cytomegalovirus exposure and HLA in healthy donors. Study-level results: Most TCRs appeared rarely, but some public TCRs recurred in many donors.

V lost 4 bases to trimming and J lost 3 bases; unmatched junction nucleotides: 14. Germline V gene sequence: CDR1 PRHDT, CDR2 FYEKMQ (reference sequence). This CDR3 is 17 amino acids long. In regard to this clone: The antigen remains unidentified.

The assay was immunoSEQ multiplex PCR, and TCRdb's table has in-frame clones only and misses some. The data show 150,000 to 180,000 clones, around nine tenths seen once. The clonotype comes from a man aged 18 to 29 in good health and CMV-seropositive. Sequenced input: PBMCs. The chain links TRBV13 to TRBJ2-7; 8 bases map to TRBD2. The CDR3 DNA reads as TGTGCCAGCAGCTACGGGAGGGTAAGGAGGGATCACTACGAGCAGTACTTC. Its translation is CASSYGRVRRDHYEQYF.